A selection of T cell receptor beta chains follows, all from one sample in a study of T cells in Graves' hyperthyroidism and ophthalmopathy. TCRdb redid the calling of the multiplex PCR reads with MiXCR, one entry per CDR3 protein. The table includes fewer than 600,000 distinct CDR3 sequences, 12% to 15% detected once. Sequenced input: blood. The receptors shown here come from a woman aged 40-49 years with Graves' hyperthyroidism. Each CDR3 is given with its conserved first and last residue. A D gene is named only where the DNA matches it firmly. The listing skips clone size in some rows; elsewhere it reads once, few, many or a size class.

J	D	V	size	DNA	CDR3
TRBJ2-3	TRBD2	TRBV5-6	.	TGTGCCAGCAGCCGCCGGGACTACCGCACAGATACGCAGTATTTT	CASSRRDYRTDTQYF
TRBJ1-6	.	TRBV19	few	TGTGCCAGTAGTATCGCCGGGACGCCGAGCTCCTATAATTCACCCCTCCACTTT	CASSIAGTPSSYNSPLHF
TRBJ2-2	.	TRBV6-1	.	TGTGCCATCTCAAAAGGAGGGGGCACGGCCGGGGAGCTGTTTTTT	CAISKGGGTAGELFF
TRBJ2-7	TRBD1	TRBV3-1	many	TGTGCCAGCAGCCATGACACCGGGACAGGGAAGCCCGAGCAGTACTTC	CASSHDTGTGKPEQYF
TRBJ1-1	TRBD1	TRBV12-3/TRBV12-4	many	TGTGCCAGCAGTAAGGGACAGCAGAACACTGAAGCTTTCTTT	CASSKGQQNTEAFF
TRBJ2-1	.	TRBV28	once	TGTGCCAGCAGTTTAGGATACAGGGCGGCCAGCTCCTACAATGAGCAGTTCTTC	CASSLGYRAASSYNEQFF
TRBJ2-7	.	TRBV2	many	TGTGCCAGCAGTTATTTCGAGCAGTACTTC	CASSYFEQYF
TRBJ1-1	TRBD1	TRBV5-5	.	TGTGCCAGCAGTTCTGCACGGGACAGGGGGAACACTGAAGCTTTCTTT	CASSSARDRGNTEAFF
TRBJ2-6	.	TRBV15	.	TGTGCCACCAGCAGAGATTATACAGGGGCCAACGTCCTGACTTTC	CATSRDYTGANVLTF
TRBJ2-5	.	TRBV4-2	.	TGTGCCAGCAGCCAGCGGGAGACAGGAAACCAAGAGACCCAGTACTTC	CASSQRETGNQETQYF
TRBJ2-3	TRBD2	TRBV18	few	TGTGCCAGCTCACCACCGGTCGGGGGAGGACTAGCGGGAGGTGGAGATACGCAGTATTTT	CASSPPVGGGLAGGGDTQYF
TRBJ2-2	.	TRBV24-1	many	TGTGCCACCAGTGATGAGGGGATCCCCGGGGAGCTGTTTTTT	CATSDEGIPGELFF
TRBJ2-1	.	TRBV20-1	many	TGCAGTGCTAGAGATGGGAGAAACAATGAGCAGTTCTTC	CSARDGRNNEQFF
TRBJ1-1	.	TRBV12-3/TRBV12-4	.	TGTGCCACGCTCCCCGGGGGTACTGAAGCTTTCTTT	CATLPGGTEAFF
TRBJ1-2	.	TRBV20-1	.	TGCAGTGCTAAAGAAAATTGGGTTTATGGCTACACCTTC	CSAKENWVYGYTF
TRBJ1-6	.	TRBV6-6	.	TGTGCCAGCAGTTACTCGGACAGTAATTCACCCCTCCACTTT	CASSYSDSNSPLHF
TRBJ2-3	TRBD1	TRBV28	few	TGTGCCAGCAGTTCTCTGGGACAGGGAGTAACAGATACGCAGTATTTT	CASSSLGQGVTDTQYF
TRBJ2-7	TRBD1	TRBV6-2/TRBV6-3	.	TGTGCCAGCAGGGGGGGACAGGGGGCGGATCCTTACGAGCAGTACTTC	CASRGGQGADPYEQYF
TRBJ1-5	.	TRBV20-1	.	TGCAGTGCTAGAGCATCGTTGCAGGGGAGTTGGGGCAATCAGCCCCAGCATTTT	CSARASLQGSWGNQPQHF
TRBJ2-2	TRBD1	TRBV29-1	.	TGCAGCGTCTCCGGGACAGGGACCACCGGGGAGCTGTTTTTT	CSVSGTGTTGELFF
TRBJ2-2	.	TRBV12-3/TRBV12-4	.	TGTGCCAGCAGGCAGGGGCCCGGGGAGCTGTTTTTT	CASRQGPGELFF
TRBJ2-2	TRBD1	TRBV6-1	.	TGTGCCAGCAGTTCTGACAGGGGGAACACCGGGGAGCTGTTTTTT	CASSSDRGNTGELFF
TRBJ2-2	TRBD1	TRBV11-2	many	TGTGCCAGCAGTTTCGGACAGGCAAGAGCGAACACCGGGGAGCTGTTTTTT	CASSFGQARANTGELFF
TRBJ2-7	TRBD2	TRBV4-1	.	TGCGCCAGCAGCCAATTAACTTTAGCGGGAGCCTCCTACGAGCAGTACTTC	CASSQLTLAGASYEQYF
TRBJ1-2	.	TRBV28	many	TGTGCCAGCAGGGGAGTGACCCGGGGCTACACCTTC	CASRGVTRGYTF
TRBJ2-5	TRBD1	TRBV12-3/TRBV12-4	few	TGTGCCAGCAGTTTTAACAGGGGGCGGGTCGGAGAGACCCAGTACTTC	CASSFNRGRVGETQYF
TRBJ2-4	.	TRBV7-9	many	TGTGCCAGCAGCTTCGGCAGGGTGAACATTCAGTACTTC	CASSFGRVNIQYF
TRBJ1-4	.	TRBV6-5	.	TGTGCCAGCAGTTACCTGGGTGAAAAACTGTTTTTT	CASSYLGEKLFF
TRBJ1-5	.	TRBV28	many	TGTGCCAGCAGTTTATCCTACGGCAATCAGCCCCAGCATTTT	CASSLSYGNQPQHF
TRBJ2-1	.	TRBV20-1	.	TGCAGTGCTCGCTCAGGACAATATAACGATGAGCAGTTCTTC	CSARSGQYNDEQFF
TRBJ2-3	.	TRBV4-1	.	TGCGCCAGCAGCCAAGATTCCGGGACACTTTTTCCTAGCACAGATACGCAGTATTTT	CASSQDSGTLFPSTDTQYF
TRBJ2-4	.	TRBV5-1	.	TGCGCCAGCAGCCTGGACACTACCGGAAACATTCAGTACTTC	CASSLDTTGNIQYF
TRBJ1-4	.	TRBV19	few	TGTGCCAGTAGGACGAAAGGACAGACCCATAATGAAAAACTGTTTTTT	CASRTKGQTHNEKLFF
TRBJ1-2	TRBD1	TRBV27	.	TGTGCCACCAGTTTAACCGGGACAGGGGACGGCTACACCTTC	CATSLTGTGDGYTF
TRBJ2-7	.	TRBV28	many	TGTGCCAGCAGGAGAAGGGTCCTTTCCTACGAGCAGTACTTC	CASRRRVLSYEQYF
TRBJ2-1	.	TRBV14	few	TGTGCCAGCAGCCAAGTGCGGGGCCAGATCTACAATGAGCAGTTCTTC	CASSQVRGQIYNEQFF
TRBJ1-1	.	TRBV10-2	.	TGCGCCAGCAGTGATCCCGGGGCGGCGGCTGAAGCTTTCTTT	CASSDPGAAAEAFF
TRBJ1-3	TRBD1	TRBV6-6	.	TGTGCCAGCAGTTACTCGGAGCCCAACAGGGGCAGTGGAAACACCATATATTTT	CASSYSEPNRGSGNTIYF
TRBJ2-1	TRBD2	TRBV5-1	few	TGCGCCAGCAGCTTGGGGGGGGGTAGCCAGAGCTCCTACAATGAGCAGTTCTTC	CASSLGGGSQSSYNEQFF
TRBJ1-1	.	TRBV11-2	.	TGTGCCAGCAGCTTATACAGGGTCAAAGAAGCTTTCTTT	CASSLYRVKEAFF
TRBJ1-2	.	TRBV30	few	TGTGCCTGGAGTGTAGGCGGGGATAACTATGGCTACACCTTC	CAWSVGGDNYGYTF
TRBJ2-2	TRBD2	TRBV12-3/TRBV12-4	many	TGTGCCAGCACTGAGCTAGCGGGAGCGAACACCGGGGAGCTGTTTTTT	CASTELAGANTGELFF
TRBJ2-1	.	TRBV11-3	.	TGTGCCAGCAGCTTAGCTGATCGAGAGCAGTTCTTC	CASSLADREQFF
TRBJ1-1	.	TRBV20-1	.	TGCAGTGCTAGCCCCTTTCAGGGTTCGACTGAAGCTTTCTTT	CSASPFQGSTEAFF
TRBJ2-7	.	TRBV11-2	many	TGTGCCAGCAGCAAATCGACCTACGAGCAGTACTTC	CASSKSTYEQYF
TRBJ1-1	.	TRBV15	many	TGTGCCACCAGCAGGCACAGGGCGGGTACTGAAGCTTTCTTT	CATSRHRAGTEAFF
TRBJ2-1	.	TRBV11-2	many	TGTGCCAGCAGCTTAGTCCAGGGTGGGTTTGGTGAGCAGTTCTTC	CASSLVQGGFGEQFF
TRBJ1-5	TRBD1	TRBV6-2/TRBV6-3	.	TGTGCCAGCAGCGACGGGGACAGAACTATCAATCAGCCCCAGCATTTT	CASSDGDRTINQPQHF
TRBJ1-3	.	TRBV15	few	TGTGCCACCAGCAGAGAACTGGAACTCTTTGGAAACACCATATATTTT	CATSRELELFGNTIYF
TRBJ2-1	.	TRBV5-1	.	TGCGCCAGCAGAGCTTTTGGGGGAGGAGGGCCCTACAATGAGCAGTTCTTC	CASRAFGGGGPYNEQFF
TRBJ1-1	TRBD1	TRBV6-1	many	TGTGCCACTGGTCAGGGGGCGGACACTGAAGCTTTCTTT	CATGQGADTEAFF
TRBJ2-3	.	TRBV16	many	TGTGCCAGCAGCCAGTCGACTAGTACCACAGATACGCAGTATTTT	CASSQSTSTTDTQYF
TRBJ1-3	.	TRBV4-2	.	TGTGCCAGCAGCCAAGGACCCCTCGGGGGATCTGGAAACACCATATATTTT	CASSQGPLGGSGNTIYF